This T cell receptor beta chain was sequenced for a study of T cell repertoires in cytomegalovirus infection. TCRdb reanalysed the reads using MiXCR and keeps one entry per CDR3 protein. Found here are approximately 600,000 distinct CDR3 sequences, about 39% of them singletons; the top ten hold around 48%. With respect to this clonotype: The antigen is undetermined.

The CDR3 sequence is 13 residues long. Germline V gene lookup returns CDR1 MNHEY and CDR2 SVGEGT. Trimming took 5 bases from V and 6 from J, leaving 13 bases between them. The starting material was cultured PBMCs, obtained from culture after CMV antigen stimulation. The chain carries TRBV6-2 or TRBV6-3 and TRBJ2-5, with D possibly TRBD2 on 5 matching bases. The source is a human donor in good health (CMV status not recorded). Some clones in this sample may be carry-over from other donors' samples. The DNA for the CDR3 is TGTGCCAGCAGTAAGCGGTCCCAGAAGACCCAGTACTTC. Protein sequence: CASSKRSQKTQYF.